These 21 T cell receptor beta chains were all obtained from the same sample, sequenced in a study of read filtering for tumor transcriptome and immune sequencing. From roughly 0.4 ug of RNA, a library with molecular barcoded alpha/delta and beta/gamma adaptors was made. TCRdb itself ran the reads through MiXCR, one entry per CDR3 protein. Seen here are over 45,000 distinct CDR3 sequences, roughly 19% observed once, and the top ten hold approximately 17%. The sample taken for sequencing was a population of CD138-negative cells sorted from bone marrow. Every receptor here comes from a donor at least 40 years old with multiple myeloma.

Points on this clonotype: Because it lacks the conserved phenylalanine or tryptophan at the end, this CDR3 is likely a read error. The chain employs TRBV20-1 and TRBJ1-2; D is perhaps TRBD1 (6 bases). The CDR3 runs to 13 residues. V lost 3 bases, J lost 3 bases, and 11 bases lay in between. Germline values: CDR1 DFQATT, CDR2 SNEGSKA (reference sequence). The CDR3 DNA reads TGCAGTGCTAGGGAAAGGGGGGACTATGGCTACACCTTA. This codes for CSARERGDYGYTL.

This clonotype was found many times. This rearrangement joins TRBV11-2 to TRBJ1-4, with TRBD1 as a possible D gene (6 bases). The last part of the DNA fits TRBJ2-3 better; the J call may be wrong. The V gene's germline CDR1 is SGHAT and CDR2 FQNNGV. CDR3 length: 14 amino acids. CDR3 DNA: TGTGCCAGCAGCTTAGATCGAGAGCAGGGGCGTCAGTATTTT. Amino acids: CASSLDREQGRQYF.

This clonotype was seen repeatedly, ten times or more. CDR3 DNA: TGTGCCAGCAGCCAAGATTTAACTAGCGGGACCTACGAGCAGTACTTC. Its protein is CASSQDLTSGTYEQYF. The rearrangement uses TRBV4-2 and TRBJ2-7; 10 nucleotides agree with TRBD2. The CDR3 is 16 residues long. Per the germline V gene, CDR1 is LGHNA and CDR2 is YNFKEQ. Germline trimming cut 0 bases from V and 2 bases from J; bases unmatched to any gene: 4.

This clonotype has ten or more counts. The chain links TRBV7-6 to TRBJ1-1; 9 positions agree with TRBD1. Germline V gives CDR1 SGHVS, CDR2 FNYEAQ. V dropped 5 bases and J dropped 0; count of bases not matched to a gene: 13. The CDR3 runs to 18 residues. CDR3 bases: TGTGCCAGCAGCAAATACACAGGGGGCTCGGTCATGAACACTGAAGCTTTCTTT. Amino acids: CASSKYTGGSVMNTEAFF.

The chain uses TRBV10-3 and TRBJ1-2, with 7 bases lining up with TRBD1. V shed 6 bases, J shed 7 bases, and the junction held 11 bases outside the gene matches. This CDR3 is built from 14 residues. CDR1 is ENHRY, CDR2 SYGVKD, per germline. In DNA, the CDR3 is TGTGCCATCAGGGGTGACAGGGACGATTTTGGCTACACCTTC. Its protein is CAIRGDRDDFGYTF.

The J gene is TRBJ1-1, the V gene TRBV28; 8 nucleotides line up with TRBD1. The germline V gene encodes CDR1 MDHEN and CDR2 SYDVKM. CDR3 length: 12 amino acids. V gave up 9 bases and J gave up 4 bases; unmatched junction bases: 4. CDR3 sequence: CASNDRGTEAFF. The CDR3 DNA is TGTGCCAGTAACGACAGGGGCACTGAAGCTTTCTTT.

This clonotype was seen ten or more times. The chain couples TRBV10-3 to TRBJ1-5, with D possibly TRBD1 on 5 matching bases. V gave up 11 bases and J gave up 1 base, with 9 bases separating them. This CDR3 has 12 amino acids. Germline-derived CDR1 and CDR2 are ENHRY and SYGVKD. The CDR3 reads CASGDSNQPQHF. The DNA of the CDR3 is TGTGCCTCGGGGGACAGCAATCAGCCCCAGCATTTT.

The genes are TRBV2 and TRBJ2-5; D gene ambiguous. Trimming took off 4 bases at V and 5 bases at J, with 20 bases between the two ends. The CDR3 runs 16 residues. Looked up from germline, CDR1 is SNHLY and CDR2 is FYNNEI. CDR3 sequence (DNA): TGTGCCAGCAGTGGGCCTCGAGACTCCCTGACGGAGACCCAGTACTTC. Its translation is CASSGPRDSLTETQYF.

This clonotype was seen ten or more times. The CDR3, as DNA: TGTGCCAGCAGTTTGGGGGCAGAGTATGAGCAGTTCTTC. Its protein product is CASSLGAEYEQFF. This chain links TRBV27 with TRBJ2-1, with D possibly matching TRBD1 (6 bases). Germline V gene sequence: CDR1 MNHEY, CDR2 SMNVEV (reference sequence). Trimming pared 3 bases from V and 8 bases from J, leaving 11 bases between. CDR3 size: 13 residues.

With respect to this clonotype: A much bigger clone sits one base away, suggesting this may be a read error. This chain links TRBV27 with TRBJ2-3; D may be TRBD2 (6 bases). CDR1 and CDR2 (germline): MNHEY, SMNVEV (reference sequence). V was trimmed by 4 bases and J by 8 bases, leaving 16 bases between them. The CDR3 spans 14 residues. CDR3: CASSSEPWGGTQYF. DNA of the CDR3: TGTGCCAGCAGTTCTGAGCCCTGGGGAGGTACGCAGTATTTT.

Note on this clonotype: Germline is not matched at one junction end, which may reflect a read error. This chain uses TRBV11-2 with TRBJ2-7; 7 positions agree with TRBD1. The CDR3 sequence is 14 residues long. The germline gives CDR1 SGHAT, CDR2 FQNNGV. The CDR3 loop reads CAGSDDRDGYEQYF. As DNA, the CDR3 is TGTGCCGGCAGCGACGACAGGGACGGTTATGAGCAGTACTTC.

The V gene is TRBV3-1, the J gene TRBJ2-3; the match to TRBD2 covers 8 bases. J was trimmed by 4 bases and V by 6 bases; bases with no gene match: 9. CDR1 and CDR2 from the germline V gene are LGHDT and YNNKEL (reference sequence). CDR3 length equals 15 residues. DNA of the CDR3: TGTGCCAGCAGTCCCACGGGGGGGCCTGCAGATACGCAGTATTTT. Protein sequence: CASSPTGGPADTQYF.

This clonotype appeared a few times. The rearrangement uses TRBV3-1 and TRBJ2-2; 7 positions agree with TRBD2. The V segment lost 9 bases and the J segment 4 bases; nucleotides outside the gene matches: 8. This CDR3 spans 14 amino acids. Looked up from germline, CDR1 is LGHDT and CDR2 is YNNKEL (reference sequence). CDR3 region: CASSDQRGTGELFF. CDR3 DNA sequence: TGTGCCAGTTCCGACCAGCGGGGCACCGGGGAGCTGTTTTTT.

This clonotype has just one count. Being one base from a much bigger clone, this may be a read error. The gene calls are TRBV5-1 and TRBJ1-1, with D perhaps matching TRBD1 (6 bases). Germline V CDR1 and CDR2: SGHRS, YFSETQ. The CDR3 is 14 amino acids. This chain's CDR3 is CARSSSRGAPEAFF. CDR3 sequence (DNA): TGCGCCAGGAGCTCCAGCAGGGGAGCCCCTGAAGCTTTCTTT.

This clonotype appeared many times. The chain is built from TRBV6-6 and TRBJ2-7, with TRBD2 matching 9 bases. With V trimmed by 6 bases and J by 5 bases, 11 bases remained unmatched. The CDR3 spans 15 residues. Per the germline V gene, CDR1 is MNHNY and CDR2 is SVGAGI (reference sequence). Here the CDR3 DNA reads TGTGCCAGCAGGACCGGGACTAGCTTAGTCCACGAGCAGTACTTC. Its translation: CASRTGTSLVHEQYF.

Points on this clonotype: The CDR3 end shows no conserved phenylalanine or tryptophan, and so a read error is likely. V and J are TRBV29-1 and TRBJ2-7; no clear D. The V gene's germline CDR1 is SQVTM and CDR2 ANQGSEA. The length of the CDR3 is 12 residues. The V end was cut by 1 base, the J end by 4 bases, with 8 bases between. The CDR3: CSVEVQSYEQYL. The DNA for the CDR3 is TGCAGCGTTGAAGTCCAGAGTTACGAGCAGTACCTC.

Many counts were recorded for this clonotype. The chain couples TRBV28 to TRBJ2-4; D unresolved. The germline V gene encodes CDR1 MDHEN and CDR2 SYDVKM. V was cut by 4 bases and J by 12 bases, with 16 bases left in between. This CDR3 comprises 13 residues. For the CDR3, the DNA is TGTGCCAGCAGTTCTACGGACGTACGCCATCAGTACTTC. Its protein product is CASSSTDVRHQYF.

This clonotype has a count of ten or more. The chain is built from TRBV9 and TRBJ2-2; D gene ambiguous. V shed 2 bases and J shed 7 bases, with 6 bases lying between them. Per the germline V gene, CDR1 is SGDLS and CDR2 is YYNGEE. This CDR3 comprises 12 residues. CDR3 residues: CASSVFGGELFF. DNA for the CDR3: TGTGCCAGCAGCGTGTTTGGCGGGGAGCTGTTTTTT.

Concerning this clonotype: At one of its ends the junction is not consistent with the germline gene, which may arise from a read error. The chain has TRBV6-1 and TRBJ2-3; TRBD2 is a possible D gene (6 bases). The CDR3 is 15 residues long. CDR1 is MNHNS, CDR2 SASEGT, per germline. CDR3 sequence reads: CASSEDAGSIDTQYF. For the CDR3, the DNA is TGTGCCAGCAGTGAAGATGCGGGAAGCATAGATACGCAGTATTTT.

This clonotype appeared many times. This rearrangement joins TRBV11-2 to TRBJ1-6; D may be TRBD1 (6 bases). The V gene's germline CDR1 is SGHAT and CDR2 FQNNGV. Trimming took 5 bases from V and 7 from J, leaving 12 bases between them. The CDR3 is 14 residues long. The CDR3 region is CASSADTGNSPLHF. CDR3 nucleotide sequence: TGTGCCAGCAGCGCAGATACAGGGAATTCACCCCTCCACTTT.

This clonotype has at least ten counts. This chain links TRBV29-1 with TRBJ2-5; the match to TRBD2 covers 7 bases. The length of the CDR3 is 13 residues. V lost 4 bases to trimming and J lost 2 bases; unmatched junction nucleotides: 4. CDR1 and CDR2 from the germline V gene are SQVTM and ANQGSEA. CDR3 nucleotide sequence: TGCAGCGTTGTCTTAGCGGGTCAAGAGACCCAGTACTTC. This codes for CSVVLAGQETQYF.